The source of this TCR beta chain is a study of glioma-infiltrating T cells. The overall study: Glioblastomas were WHO grade IV, sampled at first diagnosis; low-grade were grade II.

This CDR3 spans 14 amino acids. CDR1 is MGHDK and CDR2 is SYGVNS in the germline V gene. Study-level points and caveats: Tissue-blood divergence was below expectation in non-neoplastic patients, above in gliomas.

This clonotype has just one count. No antigen is known for it. A read error may account for a junction end that differs from germline. Using RNA template, CDR3s of TCR alpha and beta were amplified with iRepertoire arm-PCR. One-step reverse transcription and amplification started from around 100-400 ng of tissue mRNA or PBMC total RNA. Each CDR3 protein gets one entry after TCRdb re-called the multiplex PCR reads with MiXCR. Among a few hundred thousand distinct CDR3 sequences listed, roughly two fifths were seen once. The receptor was isolated from a human donor with low-grade glioma or glioblastoma, undergoing nonglioma brain surgery, or in good health (not recorded which). The chain joins TRBV25-1 to TRBJ2-1; D is possibly TRBD2 (6 bases). Sequences were obtained from glioma tissue, nonneoplastic brain tissue, or PBMCs (not recorded which). This chain's CDR3 is CASSDRERDYEQSF. CDR3 in DNA: TGTGCCAGCAGTGACCGGGAGCGCGACTACGAGCAGTCCTTC.